This TCR beta chain appears in the sequencing data of a study of T cell responses to AZD1222 COVID-19 vaccine. Study-level findings and limits: White British people made up most donors, females outnumbered males, and clonal diversity was possibly underestimated.

A note on this clone: Its antigen is as yet unknown.

The CDR3 contains 14 residues. Germline V gene lookup returns CDR1 MNHNS and CDR2 SASEGT. Trimming stripped 1 base from V and 3 bases from J, with 9 bases between. Using immunoSEQ multiplex PCR, the repertoire was profiled, and TCRdb retains in-frame clones only, with some absent. The sample includes about 120,000 clones, approximately 84% seen only once; the top ten take just under 10%. This sequence was found in an adult in good health. This rearrangement joins TRBV6-1 to TRBJ1-2; D is unresolved. This specimen consisted of peripheral blood, obtained on day 0 of AZD1222 vaccination. This CDR3 is CASSEGEEYYGYTF. The CDR3 DNA sequence: TGTGCCAGCAGTGAAGGGGAAGAGTACTATGGCTACACCTTC.